This TCR beta chain emerged from a study of blood T cell repertoires in COVID-19. Across the study: COVID-19 samples, acute and convalescent, were from the United States, Italy and Spain.

The repertoire was sequenced with immunoSEQ multiplex PCR; TCRdb's copy has only in-frame clones and lacks some. In the table there are more than 150,000 clones, approximately 84% of which are singletons. This TCR came from a human donor in a cohort sampled during active COVID-19. The sequenced sample consisted of peripheral blood.

The CDR3 loop reads CASSVAGYGYTF. The CDR3, as DNA: TGTGCCAGCAGTGTGGCAGGATATGGCTACACCTTC. The chain is built from TRBV2 and TRBJ1-2; D unclear. The CDR3 has 12 residues. V was pared by 4 bases and J by 5 bases, with 8 bases between. Germline lookup yields CDR1 SNHLY and CDR2 FYNNEI. Full variable domain (rest looked up from reference TRBV2 and TRBJ1-2): EPEVTQTPSHQVTQMGQEVILRCVPISNHLYFYWYRQILGQKVEFLVSFYNNEISEKSEIFDDQFSVERPDGSNFTLKIRSTKLEDSAMYFCASSVAGYGYTFGSGTRLTVV.